This TCR beta chain was sequenced in a study of T cell responses to AZD1222 COVID-19 vaccine. Trimming took off 6 bases at V and 5 bases at J, with 11 bases between the two ends. The CDR3 spans 13 residues. Germline assignment: CDR1 MNHEY and CDR2 SVGEGT. Profiling relied on immunoSEQ multiplex PCR, and the TCRdb table lists in-frame clones only, not all of them. The repertoire consists of approximately 100,000 clones, with around 87% occurring once and the leading ten covering approximately 3.3%. Specimen: peripheral blood, collected on day 0 of AZD1222 vaccination. This receptor was obtained from an adult in good health. V gene TRBV6-2 or TRBV6-3 combines with J gene TRBJ1-5, with D perhaps matching TRBD1 (5 bases). The CDR3 DNA reads TGTGCCAGCAGCCAGGGATATGATCAGCCCCAGCATTTT. This translates into CASSQGYDQPQHF.